The clone carrying this T cell receptor beta chain occurred a few times. Its antigen is unidentified. Each CDR3 protein gets one entry after TCRdb re-called the RACE reads with MiXCR. The repertoire consists of some 36,000 distinct CDR3 sequences, with over 7.5% occurring once and the leading ten covering roughly 27%. This record comes from a study of human T cells and chemical hapten exposure. About the study: 2% DPC was applied to approximately 2 cm by approximately 2 cm of upper inner arm skin for sensitization. Minor volume differences among pooled libraries chiefly drove per-sample TCR yield variation.

This CDR3 spans 19 amino acids. Germline loops: CDR1 LGHDT, CDR2 YNNKEL (reference sequence). V dropped 3 bases and J dropped 4; count of bases not matched to a gene: 12. The sample's time point: patch test 3, about 24 weeks after DPC sensitization. Treatment: therapeutic diphenylcyclopropenone sensitization with weekly scalp DPC. The study extracted total RNA from unfractionated whole blood. Suited to DPC and affected by alopecia, the donors ranged from 18 to 70 years old. Whole-study results and caveats: A positive correlation with patch test score was shown by PT1 expanded TCR counts.

This clonotype was sampled from a man aged 50 to 60 with alopecia areata. Some clones in this sample may be carry-over from other donors' samples. The source was whole blood, collected in connection with sensitization to the hapten diphenylcyclopropenone (DPC). J is TRBJ2-1 and V is TRBV3-1, with 13 positions matching TRBD2. Here the CDR3 DNA reads TGTGCCAGCAGCCACGTTCTAACTAGCGGGAGGGCCGCATACAATGAGCAGTTCTTC. The encoded protein is CASSHVLTSGRAAYNEQFF.